What follows is one TCR beta chain and its context. Its target antigen remains unknown. Base qualities were left out, and no much larger clone turns up one base away. The sample belongs to a study of shared clonotypes between healthy human individuals (dated by TCRdb to about 2020). Notes on the research overall: A couple of women and a few men aged 18 to 49 years were included in the cohort. Each donor's leukapheresis produced roughly between about 0.85 and 10 billion PBMCs. Libraries were prepared and TCR repertoires were sequenced by different laboratories using diverse techniques, in order to increase sequencing depth and limit assay-specific biases. To estimate repertoire size and how much clonotype sharing occurs between individuals, the study deeply sequenced the blood TCR repertoires of 5 or 6 healthy adults. Per donor, three plates each were used for CD4 naive and CD4 memory, two for CD8 naive, and one for CD8 memory. General study outcomes and caveats: Incomplete sequencing was indicated by rarefaction of sorted-subset datasets, despite the large sequencing depth. Naive subsets generally had larger estimated clonotype richness than memory subsets did. Only blood was sampled, and tissue TCR repertoires likely differ from those in blood. Pairwise subsampling indicated that sequencing depth was expected to affect the degree of clonotype sharing among donors. Sharing across several donors was observed for approximately 5% of naive CD4, about 3.2% of naive CD8, 2% to 2.5% of memory CD4, and roughly 0.4% of memory CD8 clonotypes. Because the study included a small number of donors, the genetic and exposure-history diversity represented was limited. Higher generation probabilities were observed for clonotypes shared by all four sorted-subset donors than for non-shared clonotypes.

TCR CDR3 regions were amplified from genomic DNA by multiplex PCR using the deep immunoSEQ assay. Extracted genomic DNA from each cell subset was spread evenly across all wells of several immunoSEQ 96-well plates, with each plate serving as a replicate. For sorted subsets, around 0.2 ug genomic DNA, equal to approximately 30,000 T cell genomes, was loaded into each replicate PCR. Purified libraries were measured with a Qubit 3.0 fluorometer, size-checked on a Bioanalyzer 2100, and measured again with the KAPA Library Quantification kit. A separate single-read 150-cycle Illumina NextSeq 550 flow cell was used to sequence each immunoSEQ 96-well plate. On the study's bioinformatics: Because only junctional sequences without quality scores were contained in the immunoSEQ output, filtering matching that applied to full-length reads could not be performed. To assign V/J genes and CDR3, sequences were annotated using PyIR, a Python wrapper for IgBLAST v1.9, with IMGT germline references. Any read was removed if the V/J assignment was weak (E-value above 1e-6), the CDR3 was missing, or the read contained stop codons, out-of-frame junctions, or ambiguous translated residues. A V3J clonotype was defined by an identical inferred V gene, J gene, and CDR3 amino acid sequence. To compute the percentage overlap between repertoires, the number of shared unique clonotypes was divided by the size of the smaller repertoire. RTK rarefaction, the Chao1 estimator, and Recon v2.1 estimates of unobserved clonotypes were used to assess repertoire richness. For all TCRbeta clonotypes obtained by the gDNA method from a few donors, generation probabilities were computed with OLGA. TCRdb provides this immuneACCESS table in a form limited to in-frame rearrangements. Some clones are lacking; in checked studies, under half of them reflect an unresolved V gene, and why the rest are absent is not known. That table furnishes V, J and clone size, whereas the DNA furnished D and trimming. The sample has 2,100,000 or so clones on record, nearly 97% of them singletons. Of the sample, roughly 0.13% is held by the ten largest clones.

The donors were healthy, HIV-negative adults who had no recently reported acute infections or vaccinations. Every donor was a Caucasian adult residing in Nashville, Tennessee, USA. CD4+ T cells were enriched by magnetic negative selection; naive cells were then positively selected on CD45RA, and the negative fraction formed the memory subset. After blood collection by leukapheresis, PBMCs were isolated using Ficoll-Histopaque density gradient centrifugation and then cryopreserved in the vapor phase of liquid nitrogen. Analytical flow cytometry was used to check the purity and quantity of every magnetically sorted T cell population. Genomic DNA was isolated from each sorted fraction and quantified by UV absorbance on a Nanodrop 2000c. The CDR3 numbers 16 residues from cysteine through phenylalanine. Left in the record is the CDR3 DNA by itself, 48 bases read in frame from the first base. V has 5 bases trimmed and J has 2 bases trimmed; junction bases matching no gene number 9. From a lookup of the germline V gene (reference sequence), CDR1 and CDR2 are SGHNT and YYREEE.

The sequence was collected from a man aged 18 to 30 in good health. This sequence uses TRBV5-4 and TRBJ2-7, with TRBD2 identical over 11 junction bases. Sample: naive CD4+ T cells sorted from blood. The cell subset or site tag for this specimen amounts to: CD45RA+ positively selected. At the DNA level, the sequence is TGTGCCAGCAGTAGCGGACTAGCGGGCAGGACCTACGAGCAGTACTTC. The translation is CASSSGLAGRTYEQYF.